A selection of T cell receptor beta chains follows, all from one sample in a study of cytomegalovirus exposure and HLA in healthy donors. Sequencing used immunoSEQ multiplex PCR; TCRdb keeps in-frame clones, though not all of them. The data show approximately 170,000 clones, around 86% seen once. What was sequenced was PBMCs. The receptors were sampled from a human donor in good health. Each CDR3 is given with its conserved first and last residue. Fields, in order: D gene, V gene, clone size, J gene, CDR3 protein, CDR3 DNA. D genes are given only for firm matches. Clone size is given for some rows only: seen once, a few or many times, or a class if the clone is expanded.

TRBD1,TRBV6-6,NA,TRBJ2-1,CASSPPGTAYNEQFF,TGTGCCAGCAGTCCCCCCGGGACAGCTTACAATGAGCAGTTCTTC
TRBD1,TRBV4-1,once,TRBJ1-1,CASSQEGTGFAEAFF,TGCGCCAGCAGCCAAGAAGGGACAGGGTTTGCTGAAGCTTTCTTT
TRBD1,TRBV6-5,NA,TRBJ1-2,CASGKGTGYDGYTF,TGTGCCAGCGGTAAAGGGACAGGGTATGATGGCTACACCTTC
NA,TRBV7-2,NA,TRBJ1-2,CASSLTSALTTPNTF,TGTGCCAGCAGCTTAACGTCGGCGCTCACTACCCCCAACACCTTC
TRBD1,TRBV18,NA,TRBJ1-1,CASSPLPGGDLNTEAFF,TGTGCCAGCTCACCACTTCCAGGGGGCGACCTAAACACTGAAGCTTTCTTT
TRBD1,TRBV11-3,NA,TRBJ2-2,CASSLEVGQGELFF,TGTGCCAGCAGCTTAGAGGTGGGACAGGGGGAGCTGTTTTTT
NA,TRBV10-2,NA,TRBJ2-3,CASTPSGSEVGAQYF,TGCGCCAGCACCCCCTCCGGGAGTGAGGTGGGAGCGCAGTATTTT
NA,TRBV11-3,NA,TRBJ2-7,CASSQQGYEQYF,TGTGCCAGCAGCCAACAGGGCTACGAGCAGTACTTC
NA,TRBV15,NA,TRBJ1-4,CATSWGGTTNEKLFF,TGTGCCACCAGCTGGGGGGGGACCACTAATGAAAAACTGTTTTTT
NA,TRBV2,NA,TRBJ2-7,CASSAWTATYEQYF,TGTGCCAGCAGCGCCTGGACAGCCACCTACGAGCAGTACTTC
TRBD1,TRBV5-4,NA,TRBJ1-1,CASSADSDRVEDAFF,TGTGCCAGCAGCGCCGACTCCGACAGGGTCGAGGATGCTTTCTTT
NA,TRBV12-2,few,TRBJ1-4,CASRFFQGANEKLFF,TGTGCAAGTCGCTTTTTCCAGGGCGCTAATGAAAAACTGTTTTTT
TRBD1,TRBV15,NA,TRBJ2-5,CATSSEGGWTQYF,TGTGCCACCAGCAGCGAAGGGGGCTGGACCCAGTACTTC
NA,TRBV9,NA,TRBJ1-1,CASSVVRTGDNTEAFF,TGTGCCAGCAGCGTAGTAAGGACGGGGGATAACACTGAAGCTTTCTTT
TRBD1,TRBV4-1,NA,TRBJ2-7,CASSLGQGDYEQYF,TGCGCCAGCAGCCTGGGACAGGGGGACTACGAGCAGTACTTC
TRBD1,TRBV6-5,NA,TRBJ1-2,CASSYRGGDLSGYTF,TGTGCCAGCAGTTACCGAGGGGGCGATTTAAGTGGCTACACCTTC
TRBD1,TRBV6-5,NA,TRBJ1-4,CASSTTGVWAEKLFF,TGTGCCAGCAGCACGACAGGGGTCTGGGCGGAAAAACTGTTTTTT
NA,TRBV7-2,NA,TRBJ2-5,CASSYQQGGETQYF,TGTGCCAGCAGCTACCAACAGGGAGGGGAGACCCAGTACTTC
NA,TRBV10-3,NA,TRBJ2-1,CAISEGLPLYNEQFF,TGTGCCATCAGTGAGGGGCTTCCCCTCTACAATGAGCAGTTCTTC
TRBD2,TRBV5-1,NA,TRBJ2-3,CASSLETGGPTDTQYF,TGCGCCAGCAGCTTAGAAACGGGGGGGCCCACAGATACGCAGTATTTT
NA,TRBV6-5,NA,TRBJ1-1,CASSYRGGHFQAFF,TGTGCCAGCAGTTACAGAGGGGGACATTTTCAAGCTTTCTTT
TRBD2,TRBV5-4,few,TRBJ2-3,CASRIAGGDTQYF,TGTGCCAGCAGGATAGCGGGAGGAGATACGCAGTATTTT
TRBD1,TRBV2,NA,TRBJ1-2,CASRDRGPGYTF,TGTGCCAGCAGGGACAGGGGCCCTGGCTACACCTTC
NA,TRBV10-3,NA,TRBJ2-2,CAISESDTGELFF,TGTGCCATCAGTGAGAGCGACACCGGGGAGCTGTTTTTT